This T cell receptor beta chain was sequenced in a study of brain T cells in children with intractable seizures. Overall study results and limits: Patients' HCMV serostatus was unknown; virus specificity rests on CDR3 similarity alone.

Of note for this clone: Its specificity is unknown.

TCRdb's table, derived via immunoSEQ multiplex PCR, lists solely in-frame clones and lacks some. The sample consists of under 150,000 clones, 94% of them appearing once. J lost 1 base, V lost 5 bases, and 1 base had no gene match. The CDR3 length is 14 residues. Germline assignment: CDR1 MGHRA and CDR2 YSYEKL. The sequencing here drew on peripheral blood, taken at surgery. V gene TRBV4-1 combines with J gene TRBJ2-3; the match to TRBD1 covers 9 bases. This TCR derives from a boy under two years old with hemimegalencephaly and intractable seizures. CDR3: CASSWTGGTDTQYF. The CDR3 DNA reads as TGCGCCAGCAGCTGGACAGGGGGCACAGATACGCAGTATTTT.